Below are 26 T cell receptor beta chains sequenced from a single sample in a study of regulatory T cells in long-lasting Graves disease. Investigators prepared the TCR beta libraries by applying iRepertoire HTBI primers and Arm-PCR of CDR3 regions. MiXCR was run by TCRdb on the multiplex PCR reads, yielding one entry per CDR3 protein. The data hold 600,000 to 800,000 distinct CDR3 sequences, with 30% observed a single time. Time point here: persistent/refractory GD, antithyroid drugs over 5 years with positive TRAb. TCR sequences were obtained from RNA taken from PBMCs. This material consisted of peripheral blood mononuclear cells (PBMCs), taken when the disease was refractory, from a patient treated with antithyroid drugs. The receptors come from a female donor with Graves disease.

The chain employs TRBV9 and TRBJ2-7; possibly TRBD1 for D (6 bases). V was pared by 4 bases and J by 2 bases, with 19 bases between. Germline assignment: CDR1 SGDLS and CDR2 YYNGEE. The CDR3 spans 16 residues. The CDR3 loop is CASSPSDRLTTYEQYF. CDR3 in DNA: TGTGCCAGCAGCCCTTCCGACAGGCTGACCACCTACGAGCAGTACTTC.

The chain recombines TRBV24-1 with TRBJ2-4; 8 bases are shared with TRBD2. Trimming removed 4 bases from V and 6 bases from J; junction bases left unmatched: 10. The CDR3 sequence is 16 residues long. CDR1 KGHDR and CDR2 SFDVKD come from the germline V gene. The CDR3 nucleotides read TGTGCCACCAGTGAGGCCCTAGCGGGCGTGGGAAACATTCAGTACTTC. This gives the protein CATSEALAGVGNIQYF.

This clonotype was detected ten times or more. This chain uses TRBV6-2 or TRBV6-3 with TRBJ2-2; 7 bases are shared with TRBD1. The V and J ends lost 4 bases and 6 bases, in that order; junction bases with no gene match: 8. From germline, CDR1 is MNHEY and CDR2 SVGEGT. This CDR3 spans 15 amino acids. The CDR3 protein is CASSSRSTGAGELFF. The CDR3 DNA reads TGTGCCAGCAGTTCCAGATCTACAGGGGCCGGGGAGCTGTTTTTT.

CDR3 in amino acids: CASSTFRVGDAEAFF. DNA of the CDR3: TGTGCCAGTAGTACCTTCAGGGTAGGGGATGCTGAAGCTTTCTTT. The chain links TRBV19 to TRBJ1-1, with D possibly matching TRBD1 (5 bases). From germline, CDR1 is LNHDA and CDR2 SQIVND (reference sequence). This CDR3 region has 15 residues. Deletions cut 4 bases from V and 6 bases from J, with 18 bases between.

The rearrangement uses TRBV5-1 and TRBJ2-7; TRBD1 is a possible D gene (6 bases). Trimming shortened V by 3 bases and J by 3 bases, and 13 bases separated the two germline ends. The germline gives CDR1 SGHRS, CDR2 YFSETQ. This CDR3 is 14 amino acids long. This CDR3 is CASSSRQGYYEQYF. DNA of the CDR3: TGCGCCAGCAGCTCCCGGCAGGGGTACTACGAGCAGTACTTC.

The CDR3 here is CASSLEDTGELFF. The CDR3 DNA follows: TGTGCCAGCAGCTTAGAGGACACCGGGGAGCTGTTTTTT. V is TRBV7-3 and J is TRBJ2-2; D remains ambiguous. From germline, CDR1 is SGHTA and CDR2 FQGTGA. This CDR3 is 13 amino acids long. The V end was cut by 2 bases, the J end by 3 bases, with 4 bases between.

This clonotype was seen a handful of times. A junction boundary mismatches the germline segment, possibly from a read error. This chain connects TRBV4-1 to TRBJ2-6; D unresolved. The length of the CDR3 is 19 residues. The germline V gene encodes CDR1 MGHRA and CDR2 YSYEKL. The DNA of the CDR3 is TGCGCCAGCAGCCCTCAGGCCCGCGCCGGCTCCTCTGCGGCCAACGTCCTGACTTTC. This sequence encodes CASSPQARAGSSAANVLTF.

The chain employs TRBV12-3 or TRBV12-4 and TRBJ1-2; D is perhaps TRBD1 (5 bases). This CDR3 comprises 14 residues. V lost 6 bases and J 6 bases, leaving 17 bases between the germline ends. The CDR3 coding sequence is TGTGCCAGCAGCCTCCCTGACAGATTAGATGGCTACACCTTC. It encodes CASSLPDRLDGYTF.

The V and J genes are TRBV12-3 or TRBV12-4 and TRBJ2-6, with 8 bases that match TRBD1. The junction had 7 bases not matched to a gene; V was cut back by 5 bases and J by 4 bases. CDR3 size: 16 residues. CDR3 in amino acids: CASSRQGPPGANVLTF. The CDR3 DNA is TGTGCCAGCAGTCGACAGGGGCCACCAGGGGCCAACGTCCTGACTTTC.

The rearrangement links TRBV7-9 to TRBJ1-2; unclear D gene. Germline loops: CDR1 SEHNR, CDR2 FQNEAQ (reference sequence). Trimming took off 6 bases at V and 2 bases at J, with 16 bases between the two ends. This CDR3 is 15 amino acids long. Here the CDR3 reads CASSSSLVGNYGYTF. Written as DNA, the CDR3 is TGTGCCAGCAGTTCTTCCCTCGTGGGGAACTATGGCTACACCTTC. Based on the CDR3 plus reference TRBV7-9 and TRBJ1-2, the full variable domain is DTGVSQNPRHKITKRGQNVTFRCDPISEHNRLYWYRQTLGQGPEFLTYFQNEAQLEKSRLLSDRFSAERPKGSFSTLEIQRTEQGDSAMYLCASSSSLVGNYGYTFGSGTRLTVV.

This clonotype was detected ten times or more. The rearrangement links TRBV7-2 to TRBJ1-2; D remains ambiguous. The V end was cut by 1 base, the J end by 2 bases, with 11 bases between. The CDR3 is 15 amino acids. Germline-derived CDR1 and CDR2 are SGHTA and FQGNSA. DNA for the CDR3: TGTGCCAGCAGCTTAGACGCAGTAAAGAACTATGGCTACACCTTC. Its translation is CASSLDAVKNYGYTF.

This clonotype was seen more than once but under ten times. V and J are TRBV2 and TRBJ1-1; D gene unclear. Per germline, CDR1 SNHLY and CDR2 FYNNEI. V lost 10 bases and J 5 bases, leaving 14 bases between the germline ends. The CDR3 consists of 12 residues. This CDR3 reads CATGREITEAFF. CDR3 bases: TGTGCCACAGGACGGGAAATAACTGAAGCTTTCTTT.

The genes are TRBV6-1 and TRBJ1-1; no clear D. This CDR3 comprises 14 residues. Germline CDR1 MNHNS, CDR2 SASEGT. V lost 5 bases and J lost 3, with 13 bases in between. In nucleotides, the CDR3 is TGTGCCAGCAGTATCCCGGCCATTTACACTGAAGCTTTCTTT. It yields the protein CASSIPAIYTEAFF.

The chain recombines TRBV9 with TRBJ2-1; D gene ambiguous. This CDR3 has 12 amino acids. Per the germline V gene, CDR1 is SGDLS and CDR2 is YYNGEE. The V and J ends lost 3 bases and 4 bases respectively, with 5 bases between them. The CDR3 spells CASSASYNEQFF. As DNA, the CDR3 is TGTGCCAGCAGCGCCAGTTACAATGAGCAGTTCTTC.

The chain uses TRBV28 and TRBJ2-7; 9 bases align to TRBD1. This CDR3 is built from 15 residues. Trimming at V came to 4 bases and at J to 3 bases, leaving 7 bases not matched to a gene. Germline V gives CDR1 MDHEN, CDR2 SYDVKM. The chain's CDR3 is CASSSGTGMDYEQYF. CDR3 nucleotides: TGTGCCAGCAGTTCAGGGACAGGGATGGACTACGAGCAGTACTTC.

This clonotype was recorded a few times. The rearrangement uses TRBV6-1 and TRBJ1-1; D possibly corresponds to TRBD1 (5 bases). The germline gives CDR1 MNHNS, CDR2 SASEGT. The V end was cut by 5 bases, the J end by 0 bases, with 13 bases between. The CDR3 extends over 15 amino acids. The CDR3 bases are TGTGCCAGCAGTCCGCGGACACATTTGAACACTGAAGCTTTCTTT. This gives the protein CASSPRTHLNTEAFF.

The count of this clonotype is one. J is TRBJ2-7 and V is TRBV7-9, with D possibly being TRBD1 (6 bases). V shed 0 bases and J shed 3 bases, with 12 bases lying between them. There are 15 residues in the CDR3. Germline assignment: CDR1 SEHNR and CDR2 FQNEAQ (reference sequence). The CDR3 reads CASSLAQGTDYEQYF. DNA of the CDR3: TGTGCCAGCAGCTTAGCGCAGGGGACGGACTACGAGCAGTACTTC.

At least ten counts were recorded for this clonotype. CDR3: CAWSVASSNSPLHF. In nucleotides, the CDR3 is TGTGCCTGGAGTGTAGCATCCAGCAATTCACCCCTCCACTTT. V gene TRBV30 combines with J gene TRBJ1-6; D remains unclear. The CDR3 is 14 residues long. The germline V and J ends were trimmed by 0 bases and 7 bases, with 10 bases remaining between them. The germline V gene encodes CDR1 GTSNPN and CDR2 SVGIG (reference sequence).

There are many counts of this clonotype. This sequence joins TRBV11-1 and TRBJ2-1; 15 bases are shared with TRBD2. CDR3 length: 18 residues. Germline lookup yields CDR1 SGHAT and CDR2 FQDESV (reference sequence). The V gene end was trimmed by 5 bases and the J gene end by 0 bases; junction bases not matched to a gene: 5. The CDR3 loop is CASSLGTSGRRSYNEQFF. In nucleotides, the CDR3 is TGTGCCAGCAGCCTCGGGACTAGCGGGAGGCGCTCCTACAATGAGCAGTTCTTC.

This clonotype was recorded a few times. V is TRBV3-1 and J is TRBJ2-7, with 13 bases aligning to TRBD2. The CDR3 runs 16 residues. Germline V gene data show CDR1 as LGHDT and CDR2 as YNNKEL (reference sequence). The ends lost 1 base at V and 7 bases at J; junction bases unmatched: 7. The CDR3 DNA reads TGTGCCAGCAGCCAAGTGGCTGGGACTAGCGGGGAAGAGCAGTACTTC. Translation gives CASSQVAGTSGEEQYF.

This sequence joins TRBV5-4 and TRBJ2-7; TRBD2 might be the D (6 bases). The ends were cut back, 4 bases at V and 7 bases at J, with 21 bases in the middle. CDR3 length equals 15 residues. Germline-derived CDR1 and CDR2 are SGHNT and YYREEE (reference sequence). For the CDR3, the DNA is TGTGCCAGCAGCCCGGACGGAGGAGCCAGCGGGGAGCAGTACTTC. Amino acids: CASSPDGGASGEQYF.

For the CDR3, the DNA is TGTGCCAGCAGCCAAGGTGGGGGCGGTTGGAACACCGGGGAGCTGTTTTTT. Encoded protein: CASSQGGGGWNTGELFF. The chain employs TRBV7-3 and TRBJ2-2, with D perhaps matching TRBD1 (6 bases). Germline V gene lookup returns CDR1 SGHTA and CDR2 FQGTGA. The CDR3 loop spans 17 amino acids. V was pared by 5 bases and J by 1 base, with 17 bases between. Full variable domain (remainder filled in from reference TRBV7-3 and TRBJ2-2): GAGVSQTPSNKVTEKGKYVELRCDPISGHTALYWYRQSLGQGPEFLIYFQGTGAADDSGLPNDRFFAVRPEGSVSTLKIQRTERGDSAVYLCASSQGGGGWNTGELFFGEGSRLTVL.

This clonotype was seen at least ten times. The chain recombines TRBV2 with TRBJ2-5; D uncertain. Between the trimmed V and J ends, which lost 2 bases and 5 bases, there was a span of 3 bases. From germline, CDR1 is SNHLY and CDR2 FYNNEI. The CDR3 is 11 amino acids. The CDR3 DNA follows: TGTGCCAGCAGTGAAAGGGAGACCCAGTACTTC. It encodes CASSERETQYF.

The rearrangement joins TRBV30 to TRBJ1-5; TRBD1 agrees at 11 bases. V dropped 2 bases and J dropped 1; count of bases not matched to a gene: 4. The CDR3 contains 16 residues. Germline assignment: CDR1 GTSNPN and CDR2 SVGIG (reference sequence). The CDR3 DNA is TGTGCCTGGAGTCCAAGGACAGGGGGCAGCAATCAGCCCCAGCATTTT. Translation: CAWSPRTGGSNQPQHF.

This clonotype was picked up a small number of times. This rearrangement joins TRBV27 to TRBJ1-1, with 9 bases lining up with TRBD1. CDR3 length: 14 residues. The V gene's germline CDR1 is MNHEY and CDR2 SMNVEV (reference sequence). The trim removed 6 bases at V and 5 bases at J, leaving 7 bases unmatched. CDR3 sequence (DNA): TGTGCCAGCAGATCGACAGGGGGTCGAACTGAAGCTTTCTTT. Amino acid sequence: CASRSTGGRTEAFF.

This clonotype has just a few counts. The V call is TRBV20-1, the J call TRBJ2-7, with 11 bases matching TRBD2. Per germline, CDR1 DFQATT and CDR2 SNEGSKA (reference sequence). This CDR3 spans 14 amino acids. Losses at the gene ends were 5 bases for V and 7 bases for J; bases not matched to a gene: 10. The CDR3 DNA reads TGCAGTGCTCGCGCCATTAGCGGGAGGGGGGAGCAGTACTTC. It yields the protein CSARAISGRGEQYF.